Following are 23 T cell receptor beta chains from one sample sequenced in a study of T cells in Graves' hyperthyroidism and ophthalmopathy. Authors of the study amplified TCR beta CDR3 regions from RNA transcripts. During a first-round RT-PCR of the TCR CDR3, the HTBI primer set was used. TCRdb re-called the multiplex PCR reads with MiXCR, one entry per CDR3 protein. The sample shows approximately 590,000 distinct CDR3 sequences, just over 45% of them seen only once. Specimen: peripheral blood or thyroid tissue (not recorded which). These receptors originate from a young woman with Graves' hyperthyroidism.

This clonotype was seen just once. The chain has TRBV7-2 and TRBJ2-5; D uncertain. The CDR3 has 12 residues. Germline V gives CDR1 SGHTA, CDR2 FQGNSA. Trimming removed 5 bases from V and 8 bases from J, with 12 bases in between. The CDR3 loop reads CASSAATGTQYF. The CDR3, as DNA: TGTGCCAGCAGCGCAGCCACCGGAACCCAGTACTTC.

This clonotype was found once. One junction end disagrees with the germline gene, perhaps due to a read error. The chain uses TRBV7-7 and TRBJ2-7; D unresolved. CDR1 is SSHAT and CDR2 is FNYEAQ in the germline V gene (reference sequence). This CDR3 comprises 13 residues. CDR3 DNA: TGTGCTAGCAGCTCACCAAACAGCTACGAGCAGTACTTC. Translation gives CASSSPNSYEQYF.

V usage is TRBV7-9 and J usage is TRBJ2-7, with 10 bases lining up with TRBD2. The CDR3 consists of 15 residues. CDR1 and CDR2 from the germline V gene are SEHNR and FQNEAQ (reference sequence). V lost 5 bases and J lost 3; bases outside the gene matches: 7. The CDR3 nucleotides are TGTGCCAGCAGCCTCCGGACTAGCGGACTCTACGAGCAGTACTTC. Amino acids: CASSLRTSGLYEQYF. The full variable domain, its missing parts supplied by reference TRBV7-9 and TRBJ2-7, is DTGVSQNPRHKITKRGQNVTFRCDPISEHNRLYWYRQTLGQGPEFLTYFQNEAQLEKSRLLSDRFSAERPKGSFSTLEIQRTEQGDSAMYLCASSLRTSGLYEQYFGPGTRLTVT.

The rearrangement joins TRBV11-3 to TRBJ2-7; D gene uncertain. The CDR3 loop spans 13 amino acids. Germline V gives CDR1 SGHNT, CDR2 YENEEA. V was shortened by 3 bases and J by 2 bases, with 8 bases between the two germline ends. The CDR3 DNA follows: TGTGCCAGCAGCTTGAGGACCACCTACGAGCAGTACTTC. Encoded protein: CASSLRTTYEQYF.

The rearrangement joins TRBV24-1 to TRBJ1-4; 10 bases align to TRBD1. CDR1 KGHDR and CDR2 SFDVKD come from the germline V gene. V was pared by 10 bases and J by 7 bases, with 5 bases of the junction left unmatched. This CDR3 comprises 13 residues. The CDR3, as DNA: TGTGCCACAGGGGGACAGGGGAGTGAAAAACTGTTTTTT. Encoded protein: CATGGQGSEKLFF.

This clonotype was seen repeatedly, ten times or more. This rearrangement joins TRBV7-6 to TRBJ1-5, with no clear D. The CDR3 has 14 residues. Germline CDR1 reads SGHVS; CDR2 reads FNYEAQ. V lost 2 bases and J lost 7, with 12 bases in between. CDR3 protein: CASSLRGGRQPQHF. CDR3 bases: TGTGCCAGCAGCTTACGGGGTGGAAGGCAGCCCCAGCATTTT.

This clonotype appeared a few times. The chain's CDR3 is CASSSRDNPEQYF. CDR3 DNA sequence: TGTGCCAGTAGTTCACGGGACAACCCCGAGCAGTACTTC. The gene calls are TRBV19 and TRBJ2-7; possibly TRBD1 for D (6 bases). V lost 5 bases, J lost 6 bases, and 14 bases lay in between. CDR3 length equals 13 residues. Germline V CDR1 and CDR2: LNHDA, SQIVND (reference sequence).

This clonotype was recorded at least ten times. This chain uses TRBV2 with TRBJ1-1; D perhaps matches TRBD1 (5 bases). The CDR3 length is 10 residues. Trimming left V 6 bases short and J 10 bases short, with 9 bases between. From germline, CDR1 is SNHLY and CDR2 FYNNEI. The CDR3 coding sequence is TGTGCCAGCAGGGGGGGAGGAGCTTTCTTT. Amino acids: CASRGGGAFF.

At least ten counts were recorded for this clonotype. This rearrangement joins TRBV7-8 to TRBJ1-5; perhaps TRBD1 as D (6 bases). This CDR3 is 14 amino acids long. Between the trimmed V and J ends, which lost 4 bases and 4 bases, there was a span of 11 bases. Germline assignment: CDR1 SGHVS and CDR2 FQNEAQ. The DNA of the CDR3 is TGTGCCAGCAGCTGGGGGACAAGGAATCAGCCCCAGCATTTT. This translates into CASSWGTRNQPQHF.

At least ten counts were recorded for this clonotype. The chain couples TRBV15 to TRBJ1-1; unclear D gene. V was cut by 3 bases and J by 1 base, with 9 bases left in between. The CDR3 is 14 residues long. Germline-derived CDR1 and CDR2 are LNHNV and YYDKDF (reference sequence). The CDR3 DNA reads as TGTGCCACCAGCAGGGACGTTACGAACACTGAAGCTTTCTTT. This sequence encodes CATSRDVTNTEAFF.

This CDR3 is CASSLSDLSTEAFF. The CDR3 coding sequence is TGTGCCAGCAGCTTATCCGACCTGAGCACTGAAGCTTTCTTT. The chain couples TRBV11-2 to TRBJ1-1; no reliable D call. V was cut by 2 bases and J by 4 bases, with 11 bases left in between. CDR1 and CDR2 from the germline V gene are SGHAT and FQNNGV. This CDR3 is 14 amino acids long.

The table lists this clonotype with a few counts. The V call is TRBV20-1, the J call TRBJ1-5; weak D call: TRBD1 (6 bases). This CDR3 has 15 amino acids. Germline V CDR1 and CDR2: DFQATT, SNEGSKA (reference sequence). V was pared by 3 bases and J by 2 bases, with 14 bases between. CDR3 loop: CSASTRGRGNQPQHF. CDR3 nucleotides: TGCAGTGCTAGCACCAGGGGTCGGGGCAATCAGCCCCAGCATTTT.

As regards this clonotype: Its ends do not fully match the called genes, so a read error is possible. The chain joins TRBV10-3 to TRBJ2-2; TRBD1 might be the D (6 bases). The CDR3 is 17 amino acids. The germline CDR1 and CDR2 sequences are ENHRY and SYGVKD. CDR3 loop: CASSYSGRGLSYGELFF. CDR3 coding DNA: TGTGCCAGCAGTTACTCGGGCAGGGGCTTAAGTTACGGGGAGCTGTTTTTT.

The chain joins TRBV20-1 to TRBJ2-3, with D unclear. Germline V gives CDR1 DFQATT, CDR2 SNEGSKA (reference sequence). V lost 0 bases, J lost 9 bases, and 13 bases lay in between. The CDR3 loop spans 13 amino acids. CDR3 loop: CSARDQATNTQYF. The CDR3 coding sequence is TGCAGTGCTAGAGATCAGGCTACCAACACGCAGTATTTT.

For this clonotype: With a much larger clone just one base away, this may be a read error. This chain joins TRBV2 and TRBJ2-7, with 7 bases lining up with TRBD1. The CDR3 sequence is 14 residues long. Germline V lookup: CDR1 SNHLY, CDR2 FYNNEI. The CDR3 nucleotides read TGTGCCAGCACCTCGGGACAGTCGTCCTCCGAGCAGTACTTC. As protein: CASTSGQSSSEQYF.

Of note for this clonotype: With a much larger clone just one base away, this may be a read error. This sequence joins TRBV29-1 and TRBJ2-7; 9 bases align to TRBD1. The CDR3 extends over 13 amino acids. The V gene's germline CDR1 is SQVTM and CDR2 ANQGSEA. J gave up 2 bases and V 6 bases, and 5 bases lay outside the gene matches. The CDR3 region is CSVWGQGPYEQYF. CDR3 in DNA: TGCAGCGTGTGGGGACAGGGCCCCTACGAGCAGTACTTC.

The chain uses TRBV2 and TRBJ2-5; D may match TRBD1 or TRBD2 (5 bases each). V was pared by 5 bases and J by 2 bases, with 15 bases between. The germline CDR1 and CDR2 sequences are SNHLY and FYNNEI. This CDR3 comprises 15 residues. CDR3 bases: TGTGCCAGCAGTCCCGGGACGGGAAAACAAGAGACCCAGTACTTC. Amino acid sequence: CASSPGTGKQETQYF.

This clonotype was observed a handful of times. The V call is TRBV10-3, the J call TRBJ1-1, with D possibly TRBD1 on 5 matching bases. CDR3 length: 13 residues. Trimming cost V 10 bases and J 1 base, with 13 bases left between them. Germline V CDR1 and CDR2: ENHRY, SYGVKD. CDR3 loop: CASRETQNTEAFF. The CDR3 coding sequence is TGTGCCAGCAGGGAAACACAGAACACTGAAGCTTTCTTT.

This clonotype was seen a single time. Germline and junction disagree at one end, which may indicate a read error. The chain is built from TRBV2 and TRBJ2-7, with 11 bases matching TRBD2. CDR3 length: 15 residues. Germline CDR1 reads SNHLY; CDR2 reads FYNNEI. CDR3 nucleotides: TGTGCCAGCAGGGCACTAGCGGGAGAAGCCCGTAAGCAGTGCTTC. This translates into CASRALAGEARKQCF.

This clonotype was counted ten times or more. The CDR3 region is CATSRAGLEGGYEQYF. The CDR3 nucleotides are TGTGCCACCAGCAGGGCTGGACTAGAAGGGGGCTACGAGCAGTACTTC. J is TRBJ2-7 and V is TRBV15, with D possibly matching TRBD2 (7 bases). Germline CDR1 is LNHNV and CDR2 is YYDKDF (reference sequence). There are 16 residues in the CDR3. Trimming stripped 3 bases from V and 3 bases from J, with 18 bases between.

This clonotype was counted a few times. The V call is TRBV7-2, the J call TRBJ1-4; 7 bases are a match to TRBD1. The germline V gene has CDR1 SGHTA and CDR2 FQGNSA. V was clipped by 4 bases and J by 7 bases; unmatched bases: 6. This CDR3 spans 14 amino acids. The CDR3, as DNA: TGTGCCAGCAGCTCGAGGAGGACAGGTGAAAAACTGTTTTTT. Its translation is CASSSRRTGEKLFF.

The CDR3 bases are TGCGCCAGCAGCCAAGGGGGGGCAGCGGAGACCCAGTACTTC. Translated, it gives CASSQGGAAETQYF. The chain carries TRBV4-1 and TRBJ2-5; D is tentatively TRBD1 or TRBD2 (6 bases each). V shed 1 base and J shed 5 bases, with 11 bases lying between them. Germline V lookup: CDR1 MGHRA, CDR2 YSYEKL. This CDR3 contains 14 residues.

CDR3 protein: CASSPSAIGSPYEQYF. The CDR3 region has the DNA TGCGCCAGCAGCCCTAGTGCGATCGGGAGTCCCTACGAGCAGTACTTC. The chain recombines TRBV5-1 with TRBJ2-7; tentative D call: TRBD2 (6 bases). Trimming took off 4 bases at V and 2 bases at J, with 19 bases between the two ends. This CDR3 contains 16 residues. Germline CDR1 reads SGHRS; CDR2 reads YFSETQ. Filled out from reference TRBV5-1 and TRBJ2-7, the complete variable domain reads KAGVTQTPRYLIKTRGQQVTLSCSPISGHRSVSWYQQTPGQGLQFLFEYFSETQRNKGNFPGRFSGRQFSNSRSEMNVSTLELGDSALYLCASSPSAIGSPYEQYFGPGTRLTVT.